This TCR beta chain was observed in a study of T cell responses to AZD1222 COVID-19 vaccine. Study conclusions and caveats: Unmutated regions of variants are reportedly targeted by nearly half of spike-specific TCRs.

This table comes from immunoSEQ multiplex PCR, and its TCRdb copy is limited to in-frame clones, with some not included. Of 90,000 to 150,000 clones in the sample, around 84% were seen once. Comments on this clone: Its specificity is not known.

The CDR3 contains 15 residues. CDR1 and CDR2 from the germline V gene are LNHDA and SQIVND (reference sequence). Trimming shortened V by 4 bases and J by 5 bases, and 15 bases separated the two germline ends. Sequences were derived from peripheral blood, sampled 28 days after the second AZD1222 dose. This chain joins TRBV19 and TRBJ2-1; D is tentatively TRBD1 or TRBD2 (6 bases each). This TCR was recovered from an adult who received the AZD1222 COVID-19 vaccine. CDR3 protein: CASSTRGGPNNEQFF. The DNA for the CDR3 is TGTGCCAGTAGTACAAGAGGGGGGCCGAACAATGAGCAGTTCTTC.